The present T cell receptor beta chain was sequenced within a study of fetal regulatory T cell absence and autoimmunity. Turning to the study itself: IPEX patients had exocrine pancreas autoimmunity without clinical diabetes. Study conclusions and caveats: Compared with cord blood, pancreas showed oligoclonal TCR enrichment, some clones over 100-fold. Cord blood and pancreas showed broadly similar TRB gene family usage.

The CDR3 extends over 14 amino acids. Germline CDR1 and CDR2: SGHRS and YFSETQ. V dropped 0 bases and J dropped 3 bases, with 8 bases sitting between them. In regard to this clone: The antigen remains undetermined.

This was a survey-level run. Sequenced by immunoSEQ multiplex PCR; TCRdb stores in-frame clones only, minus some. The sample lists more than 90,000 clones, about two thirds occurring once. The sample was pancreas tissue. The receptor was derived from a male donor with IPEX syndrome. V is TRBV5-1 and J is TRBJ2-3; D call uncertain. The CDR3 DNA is TGCGCCAGCAGCTTGGAGTGGGAAACAGATACGCAGTATTTT. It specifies CASSLEWETDTQYF.